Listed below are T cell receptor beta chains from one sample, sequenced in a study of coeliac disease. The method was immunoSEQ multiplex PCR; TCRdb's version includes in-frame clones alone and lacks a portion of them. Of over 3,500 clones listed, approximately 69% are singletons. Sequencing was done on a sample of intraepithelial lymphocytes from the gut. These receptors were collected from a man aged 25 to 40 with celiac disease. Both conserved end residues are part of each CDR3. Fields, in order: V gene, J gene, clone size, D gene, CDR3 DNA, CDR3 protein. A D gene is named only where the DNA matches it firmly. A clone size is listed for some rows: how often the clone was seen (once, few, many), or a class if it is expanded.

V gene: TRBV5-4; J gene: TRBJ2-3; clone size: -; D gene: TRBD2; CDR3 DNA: TGTGCCAGCAGCTCGGGTAGCGGGAGGGGAGCAGATACGCAGTATTTT; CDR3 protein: CASSSGSGRGADTQYF
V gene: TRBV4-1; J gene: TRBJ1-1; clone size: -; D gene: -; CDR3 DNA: TGCGCCAGCAGCCAACCGACAGGTATGAACACTGAAGCTTTCTTT; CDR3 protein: CASSQPTGMNTEAFF
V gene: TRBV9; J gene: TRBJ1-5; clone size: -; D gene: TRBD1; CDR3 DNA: TGTGCCAGCAGCGTTGGGGGACAGACCAATCAGCCCCAGCATTTT; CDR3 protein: CASSVGGQTNQPQHF
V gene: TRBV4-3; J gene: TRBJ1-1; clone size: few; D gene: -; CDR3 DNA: TGCGCCAGCAGCCAACATGGGCAGGGGCCTACTGAAGCTTTCTTT; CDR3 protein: CASSQHGQGPTEAFF
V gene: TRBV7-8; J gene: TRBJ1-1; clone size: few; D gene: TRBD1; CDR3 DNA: TGTGCCAGCAGCTTAGTACAGGGGGCTTGGGCTTTCTTT; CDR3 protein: CASSLVQGAWAFF
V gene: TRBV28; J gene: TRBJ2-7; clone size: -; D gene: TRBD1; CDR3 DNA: TGTGCCAGCAGTTTTGGGTGGTCGACAGGGGGTCTCTACGAGCAGTACTTC; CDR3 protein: CASSFGWSTGGLYEQYF
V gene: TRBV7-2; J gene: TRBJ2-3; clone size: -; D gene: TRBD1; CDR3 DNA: TGTGCCAGCATCCCGTTAGGGGACAGAGATACGCAGTATTTT; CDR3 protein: CASIPLGDRDTQYF
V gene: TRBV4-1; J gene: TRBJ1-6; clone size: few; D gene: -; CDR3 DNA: TGCGCCAGCAGCCGCCTGTCAGGTTTTGTTAATTCACCCCTCCACTTT; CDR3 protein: CASSRLSGFVNSPLHF
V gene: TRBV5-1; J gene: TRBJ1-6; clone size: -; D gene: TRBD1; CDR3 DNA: TGCGCCAGCAGCCCCGAGACAGGGTATAATTCCCCCCTCCACTTT; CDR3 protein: CASSPETGYNSPLHF
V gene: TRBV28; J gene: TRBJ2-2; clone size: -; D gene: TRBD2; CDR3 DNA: TGTGCCAGCAGTTCAGCGGGAGCCCCCGGGGAGCTGTTTTTT; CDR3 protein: CASSSAGAPGELFF
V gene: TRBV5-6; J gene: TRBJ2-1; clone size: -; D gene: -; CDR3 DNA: TGTGCCAGCAGCTTGTCCGGGAAATCAGAGCAGTTCTTC; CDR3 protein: CASSLSGKSEQFF
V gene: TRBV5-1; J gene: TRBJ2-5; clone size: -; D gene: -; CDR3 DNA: TGCGCCAGCAGCTCCCTGTACCAAGAGACCCAGTACTTC; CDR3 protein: CASSSLYQETQYF
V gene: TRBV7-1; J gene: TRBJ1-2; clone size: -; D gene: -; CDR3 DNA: TGTGCCAGCAGCGGTCACTATAACGAGGGAAAGACCTATGGCTACACCTTC; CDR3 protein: CASSGHYNEGKTYGYTF
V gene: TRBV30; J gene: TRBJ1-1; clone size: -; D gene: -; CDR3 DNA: TGTGCCTGGAGTGCTACAAACGGGAACACTAAAGCTTTCTTT; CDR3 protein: CAWSATNGNTKAFF
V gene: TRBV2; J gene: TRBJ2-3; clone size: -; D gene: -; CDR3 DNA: TGTGCCAGCAGTGAATGGGCAGGGGGCACAGATACGCAGTATTTT; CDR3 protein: CASSEWAGGTDTQYF
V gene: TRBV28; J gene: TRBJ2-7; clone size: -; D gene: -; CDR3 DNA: TGTGCCAGCACCTCCCCCGGTTACTCCTACGAGCAGTACTTC; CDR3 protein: CASTSPGYSYEQYF
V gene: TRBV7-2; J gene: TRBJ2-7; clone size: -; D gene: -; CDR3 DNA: TGTGCCAGCAGCTTCTCAGGGGTGAACTACGAGCAGTACTTC; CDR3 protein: CASSFSGVNYEQYF
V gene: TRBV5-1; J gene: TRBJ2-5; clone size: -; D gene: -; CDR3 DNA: TGCGCCAGCAGCTGGGACTTCGAAGAGACCCAGTACTTC; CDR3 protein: CASSWDFEETQYF
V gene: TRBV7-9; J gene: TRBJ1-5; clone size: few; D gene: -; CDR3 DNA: TGTGCCAGCAGCTGGGGGGGAGACGGAAATAGCAATCAGCCCCAGCATTTT; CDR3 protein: CASSWGGDGNSNQPQHF
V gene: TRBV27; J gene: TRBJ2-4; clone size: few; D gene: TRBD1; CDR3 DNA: TGTGCCAGCAGTTCCGGTAGGGGGCCCCTACGGTACATTCAGTACTTC; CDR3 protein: CASSSGRGPLRYIQYF
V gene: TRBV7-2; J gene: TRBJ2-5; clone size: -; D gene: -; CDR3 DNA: TGTGCCAGCAGCTTAGGGGGACTGGGTGGGCAAGAGACCCAGTACTTC; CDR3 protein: CASSLGGLGGQETQYF
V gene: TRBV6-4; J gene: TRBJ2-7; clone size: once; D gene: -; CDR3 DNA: TGTGCCAGCCTTCGGCAGGCCTACGAGCAGTACTTC; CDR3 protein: CASLRQAYEQYF
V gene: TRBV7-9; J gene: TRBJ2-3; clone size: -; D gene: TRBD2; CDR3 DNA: TGTGCCAGCAGCCCCCGGCGGACTAGCGGTAGCACAGATACGCAGTATTTT; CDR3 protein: CASSPRRTSGSTDTQYF
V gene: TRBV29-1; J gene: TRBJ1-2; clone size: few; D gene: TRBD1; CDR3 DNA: TGCAGCGTTCCGGGACAGGGGGCATATGGCTACACCTTC; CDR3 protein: CSVPGQGAYGYTF
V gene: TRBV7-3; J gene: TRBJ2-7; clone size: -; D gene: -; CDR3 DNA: TGTGCCAGCGCCCGTGGGGACACGGCTCCCGAGCAGTACTTC; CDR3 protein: CASARGDTAPEQYF
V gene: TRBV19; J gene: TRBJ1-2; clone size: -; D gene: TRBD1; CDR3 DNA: TGTGCCAGTAGTATAACAGGGGGAGGCTATGGCTACACCTTC; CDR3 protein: CASSITGGGYGYTF
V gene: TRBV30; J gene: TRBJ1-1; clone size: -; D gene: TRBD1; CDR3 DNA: TGTGCCTGGGCCCAGGGGGACACTGAAGCTTTCTTT; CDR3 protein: CAWAQGDTEAFF
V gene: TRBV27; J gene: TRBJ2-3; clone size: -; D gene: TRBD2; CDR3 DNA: TGTGCCAGCAGTTTGGGGGGCGGGGGGTGGACAGATACGCAGTATTTT; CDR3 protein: CASSLGGGGWTDTQYF
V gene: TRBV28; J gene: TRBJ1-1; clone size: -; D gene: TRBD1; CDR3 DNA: TGTGCCAGCAGTCCACCGGGACAGGGTTGGACTGAAGCTTTCTTT; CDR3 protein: CASSPPGQGWTEAFF
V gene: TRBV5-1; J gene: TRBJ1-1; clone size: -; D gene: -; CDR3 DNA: TGCGCCAGCAGCCTCACGCGGGGAGCTTTCTTT; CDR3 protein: CASSLTRGAFF
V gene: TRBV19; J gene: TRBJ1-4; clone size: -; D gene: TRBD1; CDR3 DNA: TGTGCCAGTATGAGCCCTCGGACAGGGATCGAAAAACTGTTTTTT; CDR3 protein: CASMSPRTGIEKLFF
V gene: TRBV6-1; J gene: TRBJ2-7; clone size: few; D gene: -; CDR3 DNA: TGTGCCAGCAGTGAGGCTTTTAGACTAAGAAATATCGAGCAGTACTTC; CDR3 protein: CASSEAFRLRNIEQYF
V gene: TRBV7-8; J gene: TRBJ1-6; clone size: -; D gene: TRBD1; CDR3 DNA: TGTGCCAGCAGCTACCCCGGGACAGGGAATTCACCCCTCCACTTT; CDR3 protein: CASSYPGTGNSPLHF
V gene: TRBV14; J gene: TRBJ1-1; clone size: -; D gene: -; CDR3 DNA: TGTGCCAGCAGCCGCAAGAACAGGGAAGCTTTCTTT; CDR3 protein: CASSRKNREAFF
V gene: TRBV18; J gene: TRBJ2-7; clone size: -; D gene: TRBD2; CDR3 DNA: TGTGCCAGCTCACGCGCCCCGGGGACTAGCGGGAGGCTCTACGAGCAGTACTTC; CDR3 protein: CASSRAPGTSGRLYEQYF
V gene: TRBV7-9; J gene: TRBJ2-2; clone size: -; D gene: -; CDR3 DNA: TGTGCCAGCCCCTCTAGATCGGGGGTCACCGGGGAGCTGTTTTTT; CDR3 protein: CASPSRSGVTGELFF
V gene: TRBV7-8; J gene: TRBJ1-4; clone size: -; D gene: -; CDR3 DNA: TGTGCCAGCAGCCAACCGGGGGAAAAACTGTTTTTT; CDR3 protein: CASSQPGEKLFF
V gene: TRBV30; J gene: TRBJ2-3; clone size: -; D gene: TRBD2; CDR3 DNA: TGTGCCTGGACGTCATGGAATAGCGGGAAAGCCACAGATACGCAGTATTTT; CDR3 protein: CAWTSWNSGKATDTQYF
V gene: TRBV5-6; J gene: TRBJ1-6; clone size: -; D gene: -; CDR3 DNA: TGTGCCAGCAGCACATCCCGGGACTCCTATAATTCCCCCCTCCACTTT; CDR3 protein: CASSTSRDSYNSPLHF
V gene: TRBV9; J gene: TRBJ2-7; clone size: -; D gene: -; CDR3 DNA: TGTGCCAGCAGCGTGAGTCCAGCGAACTACGAGCAGTACTTC; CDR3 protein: CASSVSPANYEQYF
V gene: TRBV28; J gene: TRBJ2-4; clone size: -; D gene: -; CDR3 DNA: TGTGCCAGCAGTTTGAGAGGGTGGTTGGGAAACATTCAGTACTTC; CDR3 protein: CASSLRGWLGNIQYF
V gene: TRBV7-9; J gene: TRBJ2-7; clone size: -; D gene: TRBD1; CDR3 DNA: TGTGCCAGCAGCCCCGGACAGGGGTACGAGCAGTACTTC; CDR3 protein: CASSPGQGYEQYF
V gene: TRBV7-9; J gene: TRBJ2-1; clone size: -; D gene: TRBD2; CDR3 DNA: TGTGCCAGCAGCGGGGCTAGCGGTTACAATGAGCAGTTCTTC; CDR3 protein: CASSGASGYNEQFF
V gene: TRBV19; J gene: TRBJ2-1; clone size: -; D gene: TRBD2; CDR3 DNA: TGTGCCAGTAGTATGACTAGCGGATCATACAATGAGCAGTTCTTC; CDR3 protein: CASSMTSGSYNEQFF
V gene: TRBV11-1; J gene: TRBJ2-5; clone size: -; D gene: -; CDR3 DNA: TGTGCCAGCAGTTTAAGACAAGCAGAGACCCAGTACTTC; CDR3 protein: CASSLRQAETQYF
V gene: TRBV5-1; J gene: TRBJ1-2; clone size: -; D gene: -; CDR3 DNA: TGCGCCAGCAGCCCTGGTGGGGCCGAAAATCTCTATGGCTACACCTTC; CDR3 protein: CASSPGGAENLYGYTF
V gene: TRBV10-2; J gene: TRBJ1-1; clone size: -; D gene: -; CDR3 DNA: TGCGCCAGCAGAGAAGACAGTTACACTAAAGCTTTCTTT; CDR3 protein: CASREDSYTKAFF
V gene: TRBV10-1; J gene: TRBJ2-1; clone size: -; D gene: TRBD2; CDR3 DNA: TGCGCCAGCAGCTTGACTAGCGGGGGGGCCAATGAGCAGTTCTTC; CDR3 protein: CASSLTSGGANEQFF
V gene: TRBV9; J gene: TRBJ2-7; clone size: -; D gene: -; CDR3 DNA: TGTGCCAGCAGCGCCTTTGGGGGAGGCGGATACGAGCAGTACTTC; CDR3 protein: CASSAFGGGGYEQYF
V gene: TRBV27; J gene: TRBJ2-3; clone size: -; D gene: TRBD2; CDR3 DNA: TGTGCCAGCAGTTTAACCCGGGGGGTAACAGATACGCAGTATTTT; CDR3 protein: CASSLTRGVTDTQYF